This TCR beta chain was sequenced in a study of blood T cell repertoires in COVID-19. Looking at the study overall: Donors in the United States, Italy and Spain gave samples during acute or convalescent COVID-19.

As processed by the authors: Amplifying reference gene primers gave estimates of nucleated cell counts. The protocol was immunoSEQ multiplex PCR, while the TCRdb copy is restricted to in-frame clones and leaves out a portion. D and trimming were read from the DNA, whereas the V and J calls and clone size are those reported in that table. The profile shows 110,000 or so clones, 75% to 90% of them singletons. CDR1 and CDR2 (germline): MNHEY, SVGAGI. Trimming removed 2 bases at V and 4 bases at J, with 8 bases between. CDR3 length: 13 residues. The clonotype comes from a human donor in a cohort sampled during active COVID-19. Material for sequencing was peripheral blood. The chain has TRBV6-5 and TRBJ1-1; D is unclear. The DNA for the CDR3 is TGTGCCAGCAGTTACAGTCGGGTCACTGAAGCTTTCTTT. This encodes CASSYSRVTEAFF.